The clone carrying this T cell receptor (beta chain) was seen once. This sample stems from a study of OX40 agonist ivuxolimab in advanced cancers. The wider study: Two cutaneous melanoma patients and one hepatocellular carcinoma patient, three in all, had partial responses.

The assay was immunoSEQ multiplex PCR, and TCRdb's table has in-frame clones only and misses some. Here the sample spans 55,000 to 80,000 clones, approximately 81% being singletons. The germline gives CDR1 LNHDA, CDR2 SQIVND (reference sequence). V lost 7 bases and J lost 6, with 16 bases in between. The CDR3 spans 14 residues. Material: CD4+ or CD8+ T cells sorted from blood, obtained in a trial of the OX40 agonist ivuxolimab. The origin of this receptor is an adult with an advanced solid tumor such as melanoma, head and neck, liver or kidney cancer. This chain uses TRBV19 with TRBJ2-1, with D hard to call. The CDR3 loop reads CASTVGYARNEQFF. The CDR3 region has the DNA TGTGCCAGTACCGTAGGTTATGCCCGCAATGAGCAGTTCTTC. The complete variable domain, with remaining parts taken from reference TRBV19 and TRBJ2-1, reads DGGITQSPKYLFRKEGQNVTLSCEQNLNHDAMYWYRQDPGQGLRLIYYSQIVNDFQKGDIAEGYSVSREKKESFPLTVTSAQKNPTAFYLCASTVGYARNEQFFGPGTRLTVL.